Sequencing of this TCR beta chain was carried out in a study of radiation and T cells in renal cell carcinoma. Time point defined: blood 4 weeks post-SBRT, at nephrectomy. Stated treatment: 15 Gy SBRT to primary tumor, nephrectomy 4 weeks later. Nephrectomy followed 15 Gy stereotactic body radiation by 4 weeks. This table comes from immunoSEQ multiplex PCR, and its TCRdb copy is limited to in-frame clones, with some not included. The data contain some 100,000 clones, around 83% of them singletons. Study findings and constraints: Baseline intratumoral clonotype presence is unknown without pretreatment biopsies. In blood, top tumor clones expanded by 2 weeks, shrinking by 4.

A note on this clone: Its antigen is still unknown.

CDR1 and CDR2 from the germline V gene are MNHNY and SVGAGI (reference sequence). V was clipped by 6 bases and J by 5 bases, with 16 bases between them. The CDR3 contains 14 residues. This TCR was recovered from a man aged 55 to 70 with renal cell carcinoma. Sequencing used blood, obtained from a patient whose treatment included radiotherapy and nephrectomy. The genes are TRBV6-6 and TRBJ2-5; unclear D gene. DNA for the CDR3: TGTGCCAGCAGCCTTCCGTCGGTGCAGGAGACCCAGTACTTC. This sequence encodes CASSLPSVQETQYF.